The 8 T cell receptor beta chains below were found in one sample sequenced in a study of T cell responses to AZD1222 COVID-19 vaccine. Profiling relied on immunoSEQ multiplex PCR, and the TCRdb table lists in-frame clones only, not all of them. The sample includes about 140,000 clones, approximately 92% of them seen just once. Specimen: peripheral blood, collected on day 0 of AZD1222 vaccination. These receptors originate from an adult in good health.

The chain has TRBV18 and TRBJ2-1; TRBD2 aligns across 7 bases. The germline V gene encodes CDR1 KGHSH and CDR2 LQKENI. CDR3 size: 15 residues. V was clipped by 3 bases and J by 0 bases; unmatched bases: 2. The CDR3 sequence: CASSPKRDSYNEQFF. The CDR3 DNA reads TGTGCCAGCTCACCTAAGCGGGACTCCTACAATGAGCAGTTCTTC.

The chain joins TRBV6-5 to TRBJ1-4; TRBD1 matches at 7 bases. V lost 7 bases to trimming and J lost 4 bases; unmatched junction nucleotides: 6. The CDR3 has 14 residues. Germline CDR1 reads MNHEY; CDR2 reads SVGAGI. The chain's CDR3 is CASTLGQSNEKLFF. The CDR3 coding sequence is TGTGCCAGCACCCTGGGACAGAGTAATGAAAAACTGTTTTTT.

The CDR3 sequence: CASSKAGGTEAFF. Here the CDR3 DNA reads TGTGCCAGCAGCAAAGCTGGGGGCACTGAAGCTTTCTTT. This rearrangement joins TRBV7-8 to TRBJ1-1; a weak D match, TRBD1 (5 bases). CDR1 is SGHVS, CDR2 FQNEAQ, per germline. The CDR3 covers 13 residues. Trimming pared 5 bases from V and 4 bases from J, leaving 11 bases between.

CDR3 residues: CASSGRDRVYEKLFF. For the CDR3, the DNA is TGTGCCAGCAGCGGGCGGGACAGGGTATACGAAAAACTGTTTTTT. The rearrangement links TRBV5-6 to TRBJ1-4; 9 bases line up with TRBD1. V lost 4 bases to trimming and J lost 8 bases; unmatched junction nucleotides: 9. The CDR3 consists of 15 residues. Germline CDR1 is SGHDT and CDR2 is YYEEEE. Supplemented by reference TRBV5-6 and TRBJ1-4, the full variable domain reads DAGVTQSPTHLIKTRGQQVTLRCSPKSGHDTVSWYQQALGQGPQFIFQYYEEEERQRGNFPDRFSGHQFPNYSSELNVNALLLGDSALYLCASSGRDRVYEKLFFGSGTQLSVL.

The V gene is TRBV18, the J gene TRBJ2-7, with D perhaps assigned TRBD1 or TRBD2 (6 bases each). V shed 4 bases and J shed 2 bases, with 15 bases lying between them. This CDR3 spans 15 amino acids. In germline, CDR1 is KGHSH, CDR2 LQKENI. The CDR3 loop reads CASSQGRGLPYEQYF. CDR3 nucleotide sequence: TGTGCCAGCTCACAGGGCAGGGGACTCCCCTACGAGCAGTACTTC.

This rearrangement joins TRBV6-1 to TRBJ2-3; D is perhaps TRBD2 (6 bases). Trimming pared 2 bases from V and 0 bases from J, leaving 6 bases between. Germline CDR1 and CDR2: MNHNS and SASEGT. The CDR3 spans 14 residues. This chain's CDR3 is CASSELASTDTQYF. CDR3 bases: TGTGCCAGCAGTGAACTAGCGAGCACAGATACGCAGTATTTT.

J is TRBJ1-4 and V is TRBV19, with D unclear. The CDR3 is 12 residues long. Germline loops: CDR1 LNHDA, CDR2 SQIVND (reference sequence). Trimming stripped 8 bases from V and 8 bases from J, with 12 bases between. This CDR3 is CASAGPGEKLFF. The CDR3 region has the DNA TGTGCCAGTGCGGGCCCTGGGGAAAAACTGTTTTTT.

CDR3 loop: CASSVVGTGGVHEQYF. The CDR3 DNA follows: TGTGCCAGCAGCGTAGTTGGGACAGGAGGGGTCCACGAGCAGTACTTC. The chain joins TRBV9 to TRBJ2-7, with TRBD1 matching over 8 bases. Per germline, CDR1 SGDLS and CDR2 YYNGEE. The junction had 10 bases not matched to a gene; V was cut back by 0 bases and J by 5 bases. The CDR3 length is 16 residues.